This T cell receptor (beta chain) was identified in a study of T cell repertoires in cytomegalovirus infection. Via MiXCR, TCRdb re-called the reads, giving one row per CDR3 protein. The data hold 55,000 to 85,000 distinct CDR3 sequences, with approximately 3.6% observed a single time. This clonotype has at least ten counts. This sequence originates from a human donor in good health (CMV status not recorded). Some clones in this sample may be carry-over from other donors' samples. The sequenced material came from PBMCs.

Here the CDR3 DNA reads TGTGCCAGCAGCTTGCCTCCGGTAGCTGAAGCTTTCTTT. Translated, it gives CASSLPPVAEAFF. The chain employs TRBV7-9 and TRBJ1-1; D is uncertain. The V end was cut by 3 bases, the J end by 6 bases, with 11 bases between. The CDR3 spans 13 residues. CDR1 is SEHNR, CDR2 FQNEAQ, per germline (reference sequence). The whole variable domain, remainder taken from reference TRBV7-9 and TRBJ1-1, is DTGVSQNPRHKITKRGQNVTFRCDPISEHNRLYWYRQTLGQGPEFLTYFQNEAQLEKSRLLSDRFSAERPKGSFSTLEIQRTEQGDSAMYLCASSLPPVAEAFFGQGTRLTVV.